The 32 T cell receptor beta chains below come from one sample, sequenced in a study of cytomegalovirus exposure and HLA in healthy donors. Primers: 60 Vbeta forward and 13 Jbeta reverse. This table comes from immunoSEQ multiplex PCR, and its TCRdb copy is limited to in-frame clones, with some not included. Among under 250,000 clones listed, 80% to 85% were seen once. The sequenced material came from PBMCs. These receptors were collected from a woman between 55 and 75 years old in good health and CMV-seropositive.

This chain joins TRBV7-9 and TRBJ2-2; D unclear. The V and J ends lost 3 bases and 1 base respectively, with 9 bases between them. Per germline, CDR1 SEHNR and CDR2 FQNEAQ (reference sequence). The CDR3 runs 15 residues. CDR3 DNA: TGTGCCAGCAGCTTTTTGGCAGGGAACACCGGGGAGCTGTTTTTT. Its translation: CASSFLAGNTGELFF.

The chain couples TRBV7-3 to TRBJ2-3, with 7 bases lining up with TRBD2. This CDR3 spans 15 amino acids. Germline loops: CDR1 SGHTA, CDR2 FQGTGA. V was pared by 5 bases and J by 4 bases, with 9 bases of the junction left unmatched. In DNA, the CDR3 is TGTGCCAGCAGCCGACTGGGAGGGAGCCCAGATACGCAGTATTTT. Encoded protein: CASSRLGGSPDTQYF.

V usage is TRBV2 and J usage is TRBJ1-2; D might be TRBD1 (6 bases). The germline CDR1 and CDR2 sequences are SNHLY and FYNNEI. V dropped 7 bases and J dropped 4 bases, with 13 bases sitting between them. The CDR3 totals 13 residues. The CDR3 region is CASNLQGSYGYTF. CDR3 nucleotides: TGTGCCAGCAACCTACAGGGTAGCTATGGCTACACCTTC.

This rearrangement joins TRBV9 to TRBJ1-5, with 8 bases matching TRBD1. From germline, CDR1 is SGDLS and CDR2 YYNGEE. The CDR3 length is 15 residues. The junction had 7 bases not matched to a gene; V was cut back by 3 bases and J by 5 bases. The CDR3 loop is CASSAEGQVHQPQHF. CDR3 nucleotides: TGTGCCAGCAGCGCAGAGGGACAGGTCCATCAGCCCCAGCATTTT.

A note on this clone: Germline is not matched at one junction end, which may reflect a read error. The chain carries TRBV7-7 and TRBJ2-5; D is ambiguous. The CDR3 has 15 residues. Germline loops: CDR1 SSHAT, CDR2 FNYEAQ (reference sequence). The CDR3 DNA reads as TGTGCTAGCAGCCAACAATCTGGCCTGCAAGAGACCCAGTACTTC. Protein product: CASSQQSGLQETQYF.

The chain uses TRBV4-1 and TRBJ1-3, with a weak D call TRBD1 (5 bases). Trimming took off 2 bases at V and 0 bases at J, with 11 bases between the two ends. The CDR3 consists of 16 residues. Germline-derived CDR1 and CDR2 are MGHRA and YSYEKL. The CDR3 here is CASSQPQVTSGNTIYF. The CDR3 coding sequence is TGCGCCAGCAGCCAACCACAGGTCACCTCTGGAAACACCATATATTTT.

The rearrangement links TRBV11-2 to TRBJ2-1; 9 bases map to TRBD2. The V and J ends lost 0 bases and 9 bases, in that order; junction bases with no gene match: 6. CDR3 length: 15 amino acids. Germline lookup yields CDR1 SGHAT and CDR2 FQNNGV. CDR3 in amino acids: CASSLDSGSYVEQFF. Here the CDR3 DNA reads TGTGCCAGCAGCTTAGATAGCGGGAGCTATGTTGAGCAGTTCTTC. The full variable domain, completed using reference TRBV11-2 and TRBJ2-1, is EAGVAQSPRYKIIEKRQSVAFWCNPISGHATLYWYQQILGQGPKLLIQFQNNGVVDDSQLPKDRFSAERLKGVDSTLKIQPAKLEDSAVYLCASSLDSGSYVEQFFGPGTRLTVL.

The CDR3 here is CASSPQTYEQYF. The CDR3, as DNA: TGTGCCAGCAGCCCACAAACCTACGAGCAGTACTTC. V gene TRBV6-5 combines with J gene TRBJ2-7, with unresolved D. With 6 bases removed from V and 2 bases from J, the gap between germline ends came to 8 bases. The CDR3 has 12 residues. From germline, CDR1 is MNHEY and CDR2 SVGAGI.

This rearrangement joins TRBV10-2 to TRBJ1-2; unclear D gene. V was clipped by 0 bases and J by 3 bases, with 11 bases between them. CDR3 length: 15 residues. Germline values: CDR1 WSHSY, CDR2 SAAADI. The CDR3 is CASSESERPYYGYTF. In nucleotides, the CDR3 is TGCGCCAGCAGTGAGTCGGAGAGGCCTTACTATGGCTACACCTTC.

This rearrangement joins TRBV7-6 to TRBJ2-7; maybe TRBD1 (6 bases). V lost 5 bases and J lost 0, with 17 bases in between. Germline-derived CDR1 and CDR2 are SGHVS and FNYEAQ. The CDR3 is made up of 16 amino acids. CDR3 sequence: CASSPEVGHFSYEQYF. The DNA of the CDR3 is TGTGCCAGCAGCCCCGAGGTGGGACACTTCTCCTACGAGCAGTACTTC.

The chain combines TRBV19 with TRBJ1-5; 9 bases map to TRBD1. V shed 8 bases, J shed 1 base, and the junction held 9 bases outside the gene matches. This CDR3 region has 16 residues. CDR1 is LNHDA, CDR2 SQIVND, per germline (reference sequence). The CDR3 protein is CASVNRGQGSNQPQHF. CDR3 bases: TGTGCCAGTGTCAACAGGGGGCAAGGGAGCAATCAGCCCCAGCATTTT.

The table lists this clone with a few counts. This rearrangement joins TRBV6-1 to TRBJ2-5, with 8 bases that match TRBD2. The DNA end is a closer match to TRBJ2-7, so the J assignment may be wrong. The length of the CDR3 is 15 residues. CDR1 is MNHNS, CDR2 SASEGT, per germline. CDR3 sequence reads: CASSEVRGGLYEQYF. Here the CDR3 DNA reads TGTGCCAGCAGCGAGGTCCGCGGGGGGCTCTACGAGCAGTACTTC.

The chain joins TRBV19 to TRBJ2-7; 7 bases map to TRBD2. There are 15 residues in the CDR3. CDR1 and CDR2 (germline): LNHDA, SQIVND (reference sequence). The trim removed 5 bases at V and 4 bases at J, leaving 11 bases unmatched. CDR3 loop: CASSGGAGVIYEQYF. CDR3 in DNA: TGTGCCAGTAGTGGAGGTGCGGGAGTAATATACGAGCAGTACTTC.

The chain uses TRBV6-6 and TRBJ2-5; 12 nucleotides match TRBD2. Germline trimming cut 5 bases from V and 5 bases from J; bases unmatched to any gene: 6. Germline-derived CDR1 and CDR2 are MNHNY and SVGAGI (reference sequence). CDR3 length: 15 residues. The CDR3: CASSRTSGMSETQYF. For the CDR3, the DNA is TGTGCCAGCAGTAGGACTAGCGGGATGTCGGAGACCCAGTACTTC.

V is TRBV15 and J is TRBJ2-7, with 10 bases lining up with TRBD1. Trimming removed 4 bases from V and 4 bases from J; junction bases left unmatched: 4. The CDR3 sequence is 14 residues long. Germline CDR1 is LNHNV and CDR2 is YYDKDF (reference sequence). The DNA for the CDR3 is TGTGCCACCAGCAAGACAGGGGGCGGATACGAGCAGTACTTC. Translation gives CATSKTGGGYEQYF. Full variable domain (rest looked up from reference TRBV15 and TRBJ2-7): DAMVIQNPRYQVTQFGKPVTLSCSQTLNHNVMYWYQQKSSQAPKLLFHYYDKDFNNEADTPDNFQSRRPNTSFCFLDIRSPGLGDTAMYLCATSKTGGGYEQYFGPGTRLTVT.

The chain links TRBV5-1 to TRBJ1-2, with D unclear. Germline-derived CDR1 and CDR2 are SGHRS and YFSETQ. The CDR3 is 12 amino acids. Trimming removed 4 bases from V and 6 bases from J, with 10 bases in between. CDR3 sequence (DNA): TGCGCCAGCAGCCAGGACTCAAATGGCTACACCTTC. Amino acid sequence: CASSQDSNGYTF.

The J gene is TRBJ2-1, the V gene TRBV5-1; 7 bases agree with TRBD2. The CDR3 sequence is 15 residues long. Trimming cost V 5 bases and J 8 bases; bases outside gene matches: 13. Looked up from germline, CDR1 is SGHRS and CDR2 is YFSETQ. CDR3 loop: CASRWGGSTRDEQFF. CDR3 sequence (DNA): TGCGCCAGCAGGTGGGGCGGGAGTACACGTGATGAGCAGTTCTTC.

The chain joins TRBV30 to TRBJ2-2; D perhaps matches TRBD1 (7 bases). Germline V gene data show CDR1 as GTSNPN and CDR2 as SVGIG (reference sequence). This CDR3 comprises 16 residues. V gave up 2 bases and J gave up 2 bases, with 15 bases separating them. The CDR3 nucleotides read TGTGCCTGGAGTCGCGGGACAGTTCTTAACACCGGGGAGCTGTTTTTT. As protein: CAWSRGTVLNTGELFF.

The chain recombines TRBV6-1 with TRBJ1-2, with 7 nucleotides matching TRBD1. The CDR3 has 15 amino acids. Trimming cost V 0 bases and J 4 bases; bases outside gene matches: 5. CDR1 MNHNS and CDR2 SASEGT come from the germline V gene. CDR3 in DNA: TGTGCCAGCAGTGAAGCTGGGACAGCGCCCTATGGCTACACCTTC. It codes for CASSEAGTAPYGYTF.

This chain links TRBV4-2 with TRBJ2-1; 12 nucleotides agree with TRBD2. V dropped 5 bases and J dropped 4; count of bases not matched to a gene: 6. This CDR3 comprises 16 residues. CDR1 LGHNA and CDR2 YNFKEQ come from the germline V gene. DNA of the CDR3: TGTGCCAGCAGCGAGAGGACTAGCGGGATTTACAATGAGCAGTTCTTC. Amino acid sequence: CASSERTSGIYNEQFF.

The CDR3 nucleotides are TGTGCCAGCAGTTCAGGACAGGGCGGCACAGATACGCAGTATTTT. It codes for CASSSGQGGTDTQYF. The rearrangement links TRBV6-5 to TRBJ2-3; 8 bases match TRBD1. Germline loops: CDR1 MNHEY, CDR2 SVGAGI. This CDR3 is 15 amino acids long. V lost 4 bases to trimming and J lost 1 base; unmatched junction nucleotides: 4.

The chain is built from TRBV6-5 and TRBJ1-2; tentatively, D is TRBD1 (6 bases). The germline V and J ends were trimmed by 6 bases and 8 bases, with 13 bases remaining between them. The CDR3 runs to 12 residues. Germline assignment: CDR1 MNHEY and CDR2 SVGAGI. CDR3 sequence (DNA): TGTGCCAGCAGACCGAAGGGGGGGGGCTACACCTTC. Protein: CASRPKGGGYTF.

CDR3 DNA: TGTGCCAGCAGCAGCTCGACAGGCTTTAATGAAAAACTGTTTTTT. The encoded protein is CASSSSTGFNEKLFF. The V call is TRBV7-6, the J call TRBJ1-4; D is perhaps TRBD1 (6 bases). Germline loops: CDR1 SGHVS, CDR2 FNYEAQ. The V end was cut by 5 bases, the J end by 4 bases, with 14 bases between. CDR3 length equals 15 residues.

The rearrangement joins TRBV15 to TRBJ2-1; 9 bases match TRBD1. CDR1 LNHNV and CDR2 YYDKDF come from the germline V gene (reference sequence). CDR3 size: 15 residues. Trimming took 5 bases from V and 4 from J; bases not matched to a gene: 6. CDR3 coding DNA: TGTGCCACCAGCCACCTACAGGGGGCTTACAATGAGCAGTTCTTC. This encodes CATSHLQGAYNEQFF.

The rearrangement links TRBV4-1 to TRBJ2-4; 7 bases agree with TRBD2. Germline lookup yields CDR1 MGHRA and CDR2 YSYEKL. The CDR3 contains 17 residues. Germline trimming cut 2 bases from V and 0 bases from J; bases unmatched to any gene: 7. In DNA form, the CDR3 reads TGCGCCAGCAGCCAAAGACGGGCGGGAGTAGCCAAAAACATTCAGTACTTC. Translating gives CASSQRRAGVAKNIQYF.

The chain couples TRBV7-2 to TRBJ2-2; 9 bases match TRBD2. The CDR3 is made up of 16 amino acids. V lost 1 base and J lost 4; bases outside the gene matches: 4. The germline V gene encodes CDR1 SGHTA and CDR2 FQGNSA. CDR3: CASSLGGLAGTGELFF. In nucleotides, the CDR3 is TGTGCCAGCAGCTTAGGGGGACTAGCTGGCACCGGGGAGCTGTTTTTT. Using reference TRBV7-2 and TRBJ2-2 for the parts outside the CDR3, the full variable domain is GAGVSQSPSNKVTEKGKDVELRCDPISGHTALYWYRQSLGQGLEFLIYFQGNSAPDKSGLPSDRFSAERTGGSVSTLTIQRTQQEDSAVYLCASSLGGLAGTGELFFGEGSRLTVL.

The rearrangement joins TRBV21-1 to TRBJ2-1; the D call in the table, TRBD1, was not verified against the DNA. TRBV21-1 corresponds to a pseudogene. This CDR3 is built from 14 residues. In DNA form, the CDR3 reads TGTGCCAGCACCTCCCGTGCAGGCGACAATGAGCAGTTCTTC. This translates into CASTSRAGDNEQFF.

DNA of the CDR3: TGTGCCAGCAGTACCCGCGGGGAGGGCGCGGGGGAGCTGTTTTTT. Its protein is CASSTRGEGAGELFF. V gene TRBV6-6 combines with J gene TRBJ2-2, with 7 bases aligning to TRBD2. Unmatched junction bases numbered 11, after V lost 5 bases and J lost 8 bases. This CDR3 comprises 15 residues. Germline CDR1 is MNHNY and CDR2 is SVGAGI (reference sequence).

The gene calls are TRBV15 and TRBJ2-3; D is perhaps TRBD1 (6 bases). CDR1 LNHNV and CDR2 YYDKDF come from the germline V gene (reference sequence). The CDR3 runs 13 residues. V lost 6 bases to trimming and J lost 6 bases, with 13 bases between them. CDR3 amino acids: CATSTAGADTQYF. The DNA of the CDR3 is TGTGCCACCAGTACGGCAGGGGCGGATACGCAGTATTTT.

J is TRBJ1-5 and V is TRBV7-8; D perhaps matches TRBD1 (6 bases). The CDR3 contains 15 residues. Germline lookup yields CDR1 SGHVS and CDR2 FQNEAQ. Trimming stripped 1 base from V and 4 bases from J, with 11 bases between. The chain's CDR3 is CASSLVGGPNQPQHF. For the CDR3, the DNA is TGTGCCAGCAGCTTAGTCGGGGGGCCGAATCAGCCCCAGCATTTT. The entire variable domain, with the rest obtained from reference TRBV7-8 and TRBJ1-5, is as follows: GAGVSQSPRYKVAKRGQDVALRCDPISGHVSLFWYQQALGQGPEFLTYFQNEAQLDKSGLPSDRFFAERPEGSVSTLKIQRTQQEDSAVYLCASSLVGGPNQPQHFGDGTRLSIL.

The chain couples TRBV6-5 to TRBJ1-1; TRBD1 aligns across 7 bases. Germline assignment: CDR1 MNHEY and CDR2 SVGAGI. CDR3 size: 10 residues. Trimming cost V 8 bases and J 6 bases; bases outside gene matches: 0. The CDR3 bases are TGTGCCAGCGGGACAGCTGAAGCTTTCTTT. It codes for CASGTAEAFF.

The V and J genes are TRBV7-6 and TRBJ1-2; 8 bases are shared with TRBD1. This CDR3 contains 16 residues. Germline lookup yields CDR1 SGHVS and CDR2 FNYEAQ. V trimming: 5 bases; J trimming: 0 bases; junction bases outside the gene matches: 8. CDR3 loop: CASSLRPDRANYGYTF. As DNA, the CDR3 is TGTGCCAGCAGCCTACGACCGGACAGGGCTAACTATGGCTACACCTTC.